This T cell receptor beta chain was identified in a study of T-cell reconstitution after alpha-beta-depleted transplantation in children. Using unique molecular identifiers, the investigators prepared the TCRbeta library. In TCRdb, the PCR reads were re-called with MiXCR into one record per CDR3 protein. The sample lists 550,000 to 600,000 distinct CDR3 sequences; roughly 23% were seen once. Whole-study findings and limits: Two months or so post-transplant, alpha-beta T cells reportedly derived from several hundred expanded graft clones.

This clonotype was observed at least ten times. What it recognizes is unknown. Sequenced here: PBMCs, mostly from graft donor cells, sampled 360 days after TCRalphabeta/CD19-depleted stem cell transplant. This clonotype originated in a boy younger than two who had a stem cell transplant for acute myeloid leukemia, so the T cells may come from the graft donor.

CDR3 protein: CASSQFMSVDRGYQPQHF. DNA of the CDR3: TGCGCCAGCAGCCAATTTATGTCGGTTGACAGGGGGTATCAGCCCCAGCATTTT. This chain connects TRBV4-1 to TRBJ1-5; TRBD1 aligns across 9 bases. The CDR3 is 18 amino acids. V dropped 2 bases and J dropped 5; count of bases not matched to a gene: 13. Germline lookup yields CDR1 MGHRA and CDR2 YSYEKL.